These 29 T cell receptor beta chains share one sample of origin, sequenced in a study of blood T cell repertoires in COVID-19. Some clones are missing from TCRdb's copy, which holds only in-frame ones; the method was immunoSEQ multiplex PCR. The repertoire holds some 220,000 clones, with roughly 81% as singletons. Sequenced: peripheral blood. The receptors stem from a man aged 45-65 years who had recovered from COVID-19.

The rearrangement links TRBV28 to TRBJ2-5; a weak D match, TRBD2 (5 bases). Trimming removed 4 bases from V and 4 bases from J, with 16 bases in between. CDR3 length: 15 amino acids. CDR1 MDHEN and CDR2 SYDVKM come from the germline V gene. This CDR3 reads CASSSGLTAGETQYF. CDR3 nucleotide sequence: TGTGCCAGCAGTTCCGGACTCACTGCAGGAGAGACCCAGTACTTC.

This chain uses TRBV5-1 with TRBJ2-1; D is ambiguous. Per germline, CDR1 SGHRS and CDR2 YFSETQ. This CDR3 is built from 14 residues. V was clipped by 0 bases and J by 0 bases, with 4 bases between them. The CDR3 nucleotides read TGCGCCAGCAGCTTGGGTAGCTCCTACAATGAGCAGTTCTTC. It yields the protein CASSLGSSYNEQFF.

This clone was picked up one time. The rearrangement uses TRBV27 and TRBJ2-5, with TRBD2 identical over 13 bases. V shed 5 bases and J 2 bases; nucleotides not matched to a gene: 11. There are 18 residues in the CDR3. The V gene's germline CDR1 is MNHEY and CDR2 SMNVEV (reference sequence). The CDR3 DNA reads TGTGCCAGCAGTCGGACTAGCGGGAGTGTAGGGCGGCAAGAGACCCAGTACTTC. Amino acids: CASSRTSGSVGRQETQYF.

The chain has TRBV18 and TRBJ1-5; D remains unclear. Trimming cost V 2 bases and J 4 bases, with 6 bases left between them. The CDR3 runs 13 residues. CDR1 and CDR2 (germline): KGHSH, LQKENI. The CDR3 reads CASSPGANQPQHF. The CDR3 DNA sequence: TGTGCCAGCTCACCAGGAGCGAATCAGCCCCAGCATTTT.

V and J are TRBV28 and TRBJ1-1, with TRBD1 as a possible D gene (6 bases). V shed 7 bases and J shed 7 bases, with 22 bases lying between them. CDR1 and CDR2 from the germline V gene are MDHEN and SYDVKM. The CDR3 runs to 15 residues. CDR3 amino acids: CASIIRGQGRNEAFF. The CDR3 DNA reads as TGTGCCAGCATCATAAGAGGCCAGGGGAGAAATGAAGCTTTCTTT.

V and J are TRBV29-1 and TRBJ2-1, with 10 bases identical to TRBD1. CDR1 is SQVTM, CDR2 ANQGSEA, per germline. J was trimmed by 6 bases and V by 4 bases; bases with no gene match: 6. The CDR3 has 14 residues. The CDR3 bases are TGCAGCGTTGTAGGACAGGGGGTGAGCAATGAGCAGTTCTTC. This translates into CSVVGQGVSNEQFF.

The chain is built from TRBV5-1 and TRBJ2-2; TRBD2 aligns across 7 bases. CDR1 and CDR2 (germline): SGHRS, YFSETQ. After removal of 4 bases from V and 2 bases from J, the junction contained 8 bases not matched to a gene. The CDR3 sequence is 16 residues long. CDR3 nucleotides: TGCGCCAGCAGCCCGGGGGGAGGGCACAACACCGGGGAGCTGTTTTTT. Protein product: CASSPGGGHNTGELFF.

This chain joins TRBV28 and TRBJ1-1; 8 nucleotides agree with TRBD1. J was trimmed by 4 bases and V by 6 bases; bases with no gene match: 4. CDR1 and CDR2 (germline): MDHEN, SYDVKM. The CDR3 spans 13 residues. CDR3 sequence (DNA): TGTGCCAGCAGACTTACAGGGGGCACTGAAGCTTTCTTT. Translated, it gives CASRLTGGTEAFF.

The chain joins TRBV5-4 to TRBJ2-7, with 10 bases lining up with TRBD2. Germline CDR1 is SGHNT and CDR2 is YYREEE (reference sequence). The junction had 8 bases not matched to a gene; V was cut back by 4 bases and J by 4 bases. This CDR3 has 15 residues. The CDR3 loop reads CASSQSGRALYEQYF. The CDR3 nucleotides read TGTGCCAGCAGCCAAAGCGGGAGGGCCCTTTACGAGCAGTACTTC.

This chain uses TRBV7-9 with TRBJ1-5; D perhaps matches TRBD1 (6 bases). Germline CDR1 SEHNR, CDR2 FQNEAQ (reference sequence). V lost 5 bases and J lost 4, with 12 bases in between. This CDR3 is built from 14 residues. Here the CDR3 DNA reads TGTGCCAGCAGCCTGGGACAACCTAATCAGCCCCAGCATTTT. As protein: CASSLGQPNQPQHF.

This chain uses TRBV3-1 (or the pseudogene TRBV3-2) with TRBJ2-2; TRBD2 might be the D (5 bases). Trimming stripped 1 base from V and 4 bases from J, with 7 bases between. This CDR3 is 14 amino acids long. CDR1 and CDR2 from the germline V gene are LGHDT and YNNKEL (reference sequence). The CDR3 coding sequence is TGTGCCAGCAGCCAAGCGGGATTCACCGGGGAGCTGTTTTTT. Its translation is CASSQAGFTGELFF.

The genes are TRBV10-3 and TRBJ2-5; 11 bases map to TRBD2. The CDR3 length is 15 residues. CDR1 is ENHRY, CDR2 SYGVKD, per germline. The trim removed 3 bases at V and 4 bases at J, leaving 4 bases unmatched. The CDR3 DNA sequence: TGTGCCATCAGTGATAGCGGGAGGGGGGGAGAGACCCAGTACTTC. Translating it yields CAISDSGRGGETQYF.

This clone was counted a few times. V and J are TRBV19 and TRBJ1-5; D ambiguous. CDR3 length: 17 amino acids. CDR1 and CDR2 from the germline V gene are LNHDA and SQIVND (reference sequence). The V and J ends lost 0 bases and 0 bases respectively, with 12 bases between them. CDR3 sequence: CASSIDRAEDSNQPQHF. DNA of the CDR3: TGTGCCAGTAGTATAGATAGGGCGGAGGATAGCAATCAGCCCCAGCATTTT. The variable domain in full, completed from reference TRBV19 and TRBJ1-5, reads DGGITQSPKYLFRKEGQNVTLSCEQNLNHDAMYWYRQDPGQGLRLIYYSQIVNDFQKGDIAEGYSVSREKKESFPLTVTSAQKNPTAFYLCASSIDRAEDSNQPQHFGDGTRLSIL.

CDR3 protein: CASSLDSAGRADTQYF. DNA for the CDR3: TGCGCCAGCAGCTTGGATTCGGCGGGGAGGGCAGATACGCAGTATTTT. The chain couples TRBV5-1 to TRBJ2-3, with 7 nucleotides matching TRBD2. The junction had 8 bases not matched to a gene; V was cut back by 0 bases and J by 4 bases. The CDR3 is made up of 16 amino acids. Germline V gene data show CDR1 as SGHRS and CDR2 as YFSETQ.

The chain carries TRBV6-1 and TRBJ2-1, with 8 positions matching TRBD2. The CDR3 runs to 15 residues. Germline CDR1 is MNHNS and CDR2 is SASEGT. V lost 3 bases to trimming and J lost 3 bases; unmatched junction nucleotides: 4. CDR3 nucleotide sequence: TGTGCCAGCAGTGAGGGGACTAGTAGCTACAATGAGCAGTTCTTC. This translates into CASSEGTSSYNEQFF.

The CDR3 DNA is TGTGCCAGCAGTAGGACAGTGAACACCGGGGAGCTGTTTTTT. It is translated as CASSRTVNTGELFF. The chain couples TRBV28 to TRBJ2-2, with D perhaps matching TRBD1 (6 bases). V dropped 5 bases and J dropped 1 base, with 8 bases sitting between them. The CDR3 spans 14 residues. Germline CDR1 reads MDHEN; CDR2 reads SYDVKM.

V gene TRBV6-2 or TRBV6-3 combines with J gene TRBJ1-5; D call uncertain. The germline gives CDR1 MNHEY, CDR2 SVGEGT. Trimming left V 4 bases short and J 0 bases short, with 10 bases between. The CDR3 contains 15 residues. CDR3 coding DNA: TGTGCCAGCAGTTCCCTCGCGGGTAGCAATCAGCCCCAGCATTTT. Its translation is CASSSLAGSNQPQHF.

V usage is TRBV5-1 and J usage is TRBJ2-7; D perhaps matches TRBD2 (6 bases). Germline CDR1 reads SGHRS; CDR2 reads YFSETQ. This CDR3 is built from 16 residues. V was pared by 4 bases and J by 4 bases, with 21 bases between. For the CDR3, the DNA is TGCGCCAGCAGCCAAGGCACGGTCAATAGCGGTTACGAGCAGTACTTC. This codes for CASSQGTVNSGYEQYF. Based on the CDR3 plus reference TRBV5-1 and TRBJ2-7, the full variable domain is KAGVTQTPRYLIKTRGQQVTLSCSPISGHRSVSWYQQTPGQGLQFLFEYFSETQRNKGNFPGRFSGRQFSNSRSEMNVSTLELGDSALYLCASSQGTVNSGYEQYFGPGTRLTVT.

V is TRBV25-1 and J is TRBJ2-7; 8 bases align to TRBD2. J lost 6 bases, V lost 3 bases, and 10 bases had no gene match. The CDR3 is 15 amino acids. The germline V gene has CDR1 MGHDK and CDR2 SYGVNS. CDR3 nucleotide sequence: TGTGCCAGCAGTGATTTCGGGGGGGCCCTCCGCGAGCAGTACTTC. Translation: CASSDFGGALREQYF.

The chain uses TRBV18 and TRBJ1-1; D uncertain. The CDR3 length is 14 residues. Germline assignment: CDR1 KGHSH and CDR2 LQKENI. The V and J ends lost 6 bases and 0 bases respectively, with 11 bases between them. The CDR3 DNA follows: TGTGCCAGCTCTCGGGTTGGAATGAACACTGAAGCTTTCTTT. This codes for CASSRVGMNTEAFF. The whole variable domain, filled in from reference TRBV18 and TRBJ1-1, reads NAGVMQNPRHLVRRRGQEARLRCSPMKGHSHVYWYRQLPEEGLKFMVYLQKENIIDESGMPKERFSAEFPKEGPSILRIQQVVRGDSAAYFCASSRVGMNTEAFFGQGTRLTVV.

This clone was picked up a small number of times. The genes are TRBV18 and TRBJ1-5; no firm D call. This CDR3 comprises 16 residues. CDR1 is KGHSH and CDR2 is LQKENI in the germline V gene. V was pared by 0 bases and J by 4 bases, with 13 bases between. The DNA of the CDR3 is TGTGCCAGCTCACCACCCGGTGGTATTCCTAATCAGCCCCAGCATTTT. Its protein product is CASSPPGGIPNQPQHF.

The chain recombines TRBV2 with TRBJ1-5; a weak D match, TRBD1 (6 bases). Trimming removed 5 bases from V and 4 bases from J, with 9 bases in between. The germline CDR1 and CDR2 sequences are SNHLY and FYNNEI. The CDR3 is 13 amino acids. CDR3 residues: CASSLTGNQPQHF. CDR3 sequence (DNA): TGTGCCAGCAGTCTTACAGGGAATCAGCCCCAGCATTTT.

The chain carries TRBV10-1 and TRBJ2-1, with 10 nucleotides matching TRBD2. V was clipped by 0 bases and J by 13 bases; unmatched bases: 6. Germline CDR1 WNHNN, CDR2 SYGVQD (reference sequence). The CDR3 contains 14 residues. CDR3 in DNA: TGCGCCAGCAGTGAGTCTAGCGGGAGGATACCCCAGTTCTTC. Encoded protein: CASSESSGRIPQFF.

The chain couples TRBV24-1 to TRBJ2-5; TRBD2 aligns across 7 bases. The CDR3 has 15 residues. The germline V gene has CDR1 KGHDR and CDR2 SFDVKD. V trimming: 2 bases; J trimming: 4 bases; junction bases outside the gene matches: 6. The CDR3: CATSDSGGGVETQYF. CDR3 nucleotide sequence: TGTGCCACCAGTGATTCGGGGGGAGGGGTAGAGACCCAGTACTTC.

V and J are TRBV24-1 and TRBJ2-1; 7 bases align to TRBD2. The ends lost 2 bases at V and 7 bases at J; junction bases unmatched: 10. The germline V gene encodes CDR1 KGHDR and CDR2 SFDVKD. This CDR3 is 16 amino acids long. The CDR3 spells CATSDWGGGPLNEQFF. In nucleotides, the CDR3 is TGTGCCACCAGTGATTGGGGGGGAGGGCCTTTGAATGAGCAGTTCTTC.

The rearrangement joins TRBV27 to TRBJ2-3; D is possibly TRBD2 (5 bases). The CDR3 length is 16 residues. Trimming stripped 7 bases from V and 0 bases from J, with 17 bases between. Germline lookup yields CDR1 MNHEY and CDR2 SMNVEV (reference sequence). The CDR3 spells CASTTSGGFSTDTQYF. The CDR3 nucleotides read TGTGCCAGCACCACCTCAGGCGGGTTTAGCACAGATACGCAGTATTTT.

The chain has TRBV28 and TRBJ1-4, with D perhaps matching TRBD1 (5 bases). This CDR3 is built from 11 residues. Trimming shortened V by 3 bases and J by 10 bases, and 6 bases separated the two germline ends. Germline-derived CDR1 and CDR2 are MDHEN and SYDVKM. CDR3 sequence (DNA): TGTGCCAGCAGTTTCCAGGGAAAACTGTTTTTT. Residues: CASSFQGKLFF.

This chain joins TRBV18 and TRBJ1-4, with a tentative D call TRBD1 (6 bases). V was cut by 0 bases and J by 1 base, with 9 bases left in between. The germline gives CDR1 KGHSH, CDR2 LQKENI. The CDR3 sequence is 16 residues long. CDR3 protein: CASSPPGGRTNEKLFF. The CDR3 DNA reads as TGTGCCAGCTCACCACCAGGGGGAAGAACTAATGAAAAACTGTTTTTT.

CDR3 DNA: TGTGCCAGCAGCCCCACCGGGACAGGGAATCAGCCCCAGCATTTT. This encodes CASSPTGTGNQPQHF. The genes are TRBV3-1 (or the pseudogene TRBV3-2) and TRBJ1-5, with 9 bases identical to TRBD1. Germline assignment: CDR1 LGHDT and CDR2 YNNKEL (reference sequence). This CDR3 spans 15 amino acids. Trimming removed 4 bases from V and 4 bases from J; junction bases left unmatched: 5.